This T cell receptor beta chain was captured in a study of cytomegalovirus exposure and HLA in healthy donors. Regarding the study as a whole: In vitro experiments confirmed that a few CMV-associated chains were specific for CMV antigens.

PCR involved 60 Vbeta and 13 Jbeta primers. The table came from immunoSEQ multiplex PCR; TCRdb's copy has only in-frame clones and leaves some out. The table includes 95,000 to 100,000 clones, approximately 9% detected once. The CDR3 contains 15 residues. V gave up 2 bases and J gave up 3 bases, with 10 bases separating them. Germline V gene lookup returns CDR1 LNHNV and CDR2 YYDKDF (reference sequence). In this sample, this clone turned up a few times. Its antigen remains unknown. The TCR was taken from a man in his fifties in good health and CMV-seropositive. The sequencing sample was made of PBMCs. The rearrangement links TRBV15 to TRBJ1-4; weak D call: TRBD1 (6 bases). CDR3 DNA: TGTGCCACCAGCAGAACGCAGGGGTCTAATGAAAAACTGTTTTTT. Encoded protein: CATSRTQGSNEKLFF.